This T cell receptor (beta chain) emerged from a study of T cells after yellow fever vaccination. Study-level information: When fractions had low cell numbers, they were prepared with SMART-Seq v4 Ultra Low Input.

Overall study results and limits: The appearance of a small share of clonotypes in both CD4 and CD8 compartments was observed.

This CDR3 spans 14 amino acids. The V gene end was trimmed by 4 bases and the J gene end by 3 bases; junction bases not matched to a gene: 6. Germline values: CDR1 MNHEY, CDR2 SMNVEV (reference sequence). To note about this clonotype: Its specificity is unknown.

TCRdb reanalysed the 5' RACE reads using MiXCR and keeps one entry per CDR3 protein. In the table there are 620,000 or so distinct CDR3 sequences, over 9% of which are singletons. The rearrangement uses TRBV27 and TRBJ2-7; 7 bases line up with TRBD2. The sample was PBMCs, taken on the day of the yellow fever booster vaccination. The source of this sequence is a man aged 25-45 years who received the YFV17D yellow fever vaccine. The chain's CDR3 is CASSWTAGDYEQYF. CDR3 coding DNA: TGTGCCAGCAGTTGGACGGCGGGGGACTACGAGCAGTACTTC.